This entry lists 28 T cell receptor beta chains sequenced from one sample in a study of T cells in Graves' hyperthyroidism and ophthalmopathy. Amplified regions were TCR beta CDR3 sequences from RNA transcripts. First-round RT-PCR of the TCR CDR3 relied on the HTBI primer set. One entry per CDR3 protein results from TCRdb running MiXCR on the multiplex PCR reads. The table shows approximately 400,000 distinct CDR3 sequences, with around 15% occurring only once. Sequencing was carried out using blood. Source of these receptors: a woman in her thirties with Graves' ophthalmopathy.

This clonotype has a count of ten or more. CDR3 coding DNA: TGTGCCAGCAGTTTAGATGGGAGTCACACTGAAGCTTTCTTT. It encodes CASSLDGSHTEAFF. The chain employs TRBV27 and TRBJ1-1; D not certain. The germline V gene has CDR1 MNHEY and CDR2 SMNVEV (reference sequence). V lost 2 bases to trimming and J lost 3 bases, with 10 bases between them. The CDR3 sequence is 14 residues long.

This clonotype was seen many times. The CDR3 DNA reads TGTGCCAGCAGGGCGGGCAGGGAATATTCACCCCTCCACTTT. Translation gives CASRAGREYSPLHF. The chain carries TRBV2 and TRBJ1-6; D is perhaps TRBD1 (5 bases). The CDR3 totals 14 residues. Germline V CDR1 and CDR2: SNHLY, FYNNEI. V shed 6 bases and J shed 8 bases, with 14 bases lying between them.

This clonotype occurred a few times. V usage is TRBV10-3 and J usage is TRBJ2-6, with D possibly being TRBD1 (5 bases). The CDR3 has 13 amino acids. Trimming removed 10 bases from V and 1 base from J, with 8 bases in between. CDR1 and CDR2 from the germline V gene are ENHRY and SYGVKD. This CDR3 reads CASQGSGANVLTF. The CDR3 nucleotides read TGTGCCAGCCAGGGTTCTGGGGCCAACGTCCTGACTTTC.

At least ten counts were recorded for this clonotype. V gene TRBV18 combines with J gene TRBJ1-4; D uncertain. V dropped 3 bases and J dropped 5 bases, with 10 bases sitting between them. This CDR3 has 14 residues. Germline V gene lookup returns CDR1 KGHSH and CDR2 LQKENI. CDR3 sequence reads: CASSPGRMNEKLFF. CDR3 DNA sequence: TGTGCCAGCTCACCGGGCCGGATGAATGAAAAACTGTTTTTT.

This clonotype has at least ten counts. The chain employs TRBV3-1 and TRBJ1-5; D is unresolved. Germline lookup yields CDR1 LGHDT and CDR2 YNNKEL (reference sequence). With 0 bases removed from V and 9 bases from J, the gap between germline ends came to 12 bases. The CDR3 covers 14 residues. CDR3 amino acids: CASSQDSGPGPQHF. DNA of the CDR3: TGTGCCAGCAGCCAAGATTCCGGGCCCGGGCCCCAGCATTTT.

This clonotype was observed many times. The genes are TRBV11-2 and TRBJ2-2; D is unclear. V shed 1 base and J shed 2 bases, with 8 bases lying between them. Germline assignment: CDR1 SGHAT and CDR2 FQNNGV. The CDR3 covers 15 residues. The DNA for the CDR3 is TGTGCCAGCAGCTTAGTGGCTCAAAACACCGGGGAGCTGTTTTTT. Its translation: CASSLVAQNTGELFF. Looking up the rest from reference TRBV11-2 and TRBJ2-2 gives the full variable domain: EAGVAQSPRYKIIEKRQSVAFWCNPISGHATLYWYQQILGQGPKLLIQFQNNGVVDDSQLPKDRFSAERLKGVDSTLKIQPAKLEDSAVYLCASSLVAQNTGELFFGEGSRLTVL.

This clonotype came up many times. As DNA, the CDR3 is TGCAGTGCTAGCTATGGCAATGAGCAGTTCTTC. Residues: CSASYGNEQFF. The gene calls are TRBV20-1 and TRBJ2-1; D unclear. The CDR3 runs 11 residues. Germline V gives CDR1 DFQATT, CDR2 SNEGSKA (reference sequence). Trimming removed 3 bases at V and 6 bases at J, with 6 bases between.

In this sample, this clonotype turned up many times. As DNA, the CDR3 is TGTGCCAGCAGTTTTATCAGGGACCCCTACAATGAGCAGTTCTTC. Encoded protein: CASSFIRDPYNEQFF. V is TRBV12-3 or TRBV12-4 and J is TRBJ2-1; D may correspond to TRBD1 or TRBD2 (5 bases each). V lost 3 bases and J 2 bases, leaving 11 bases between the germline ends. This CDR3 spans 15 amino acids.

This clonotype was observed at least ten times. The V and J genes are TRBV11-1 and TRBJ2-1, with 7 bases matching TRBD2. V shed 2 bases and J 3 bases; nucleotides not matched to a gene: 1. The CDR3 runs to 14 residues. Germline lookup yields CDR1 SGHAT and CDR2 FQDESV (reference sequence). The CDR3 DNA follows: TGTGCCAGCAGCTTAAAGCGGGGCTACAATGAGCAGTTCTTC. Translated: CASSLKRGYNEQFF. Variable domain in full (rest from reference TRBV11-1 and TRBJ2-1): EAEVAQSPRYKITEKSQAVAFWCDPISGHATLYWYRQILGQGPELLVQFQDESVVDDSQLPKDRFSAERLKGVDSTLKIQPAELGDSAMYLCASSLKRGYNEQFFGPGTRLTVL.

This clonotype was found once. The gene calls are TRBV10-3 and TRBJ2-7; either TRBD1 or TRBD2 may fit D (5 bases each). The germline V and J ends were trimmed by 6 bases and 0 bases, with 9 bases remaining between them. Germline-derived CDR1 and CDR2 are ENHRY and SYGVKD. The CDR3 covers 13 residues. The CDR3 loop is CAIRGTASYEQYF. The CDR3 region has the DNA TGTGCCATCAGGGGGACGGCCTCCTACGAGCAGTACTTC.

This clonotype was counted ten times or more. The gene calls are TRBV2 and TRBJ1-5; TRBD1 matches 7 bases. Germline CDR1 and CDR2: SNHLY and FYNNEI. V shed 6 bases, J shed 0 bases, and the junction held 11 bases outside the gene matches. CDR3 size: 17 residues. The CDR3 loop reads CASSRTGGFYSNQPQHF. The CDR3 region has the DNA TGTGCCAGCAGCAGGACAGGCGGGTTTTATAGCAATCAGCCCCAGCATTTT.

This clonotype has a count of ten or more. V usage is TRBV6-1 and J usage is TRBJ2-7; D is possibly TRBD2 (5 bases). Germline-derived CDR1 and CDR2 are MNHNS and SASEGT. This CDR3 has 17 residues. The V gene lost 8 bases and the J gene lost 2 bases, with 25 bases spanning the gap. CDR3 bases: TGTGCCAGCCGCTACGAACATAGCGCCACCAATCCCTACGAGCAGTACTTC. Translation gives CASRYEHSATNPYEQYF.

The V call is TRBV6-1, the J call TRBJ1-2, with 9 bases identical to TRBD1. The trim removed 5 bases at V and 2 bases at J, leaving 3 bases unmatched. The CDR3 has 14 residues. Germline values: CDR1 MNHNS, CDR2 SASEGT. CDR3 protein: CASSTGTGNYGYTF. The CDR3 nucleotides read TGTGCCAGCAGTACCGGGACAGGGAACTATGGCTACACCTTC.

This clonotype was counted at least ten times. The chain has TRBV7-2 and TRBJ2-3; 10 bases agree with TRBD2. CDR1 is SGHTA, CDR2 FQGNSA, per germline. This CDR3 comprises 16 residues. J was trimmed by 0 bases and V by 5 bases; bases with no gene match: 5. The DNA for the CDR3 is TGTGCCAGCAGCACTCTAGCGGGGGTCAGCACAGATACGCAGTATTTT. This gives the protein CASSTLAGVSTDTQYF.

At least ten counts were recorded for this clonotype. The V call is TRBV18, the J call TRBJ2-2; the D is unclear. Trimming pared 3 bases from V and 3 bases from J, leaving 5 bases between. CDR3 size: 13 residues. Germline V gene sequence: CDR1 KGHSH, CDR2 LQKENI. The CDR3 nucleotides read TGTGCCAGCTCACCGGTGGACACCGGGGAGCTGTTTTTT. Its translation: CASSPVDTGELFF.

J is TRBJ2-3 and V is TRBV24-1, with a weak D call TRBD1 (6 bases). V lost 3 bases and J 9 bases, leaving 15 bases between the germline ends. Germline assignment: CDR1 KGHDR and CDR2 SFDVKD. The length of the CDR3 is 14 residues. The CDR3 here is CATSDPVVGATQYF. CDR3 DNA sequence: TGTGCCACCAGTGATCCGGTGGTGGGGGCCACGCAGTATTTT.

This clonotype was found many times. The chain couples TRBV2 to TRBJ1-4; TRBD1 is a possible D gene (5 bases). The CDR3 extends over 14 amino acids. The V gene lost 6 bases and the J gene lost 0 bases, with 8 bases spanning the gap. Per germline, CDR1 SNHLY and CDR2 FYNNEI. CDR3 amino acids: CASRTVSTNEKLFF. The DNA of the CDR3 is TGTGCCAGCAGGACAGTTTCAACTAATGAAAAACTGTTTTTT.

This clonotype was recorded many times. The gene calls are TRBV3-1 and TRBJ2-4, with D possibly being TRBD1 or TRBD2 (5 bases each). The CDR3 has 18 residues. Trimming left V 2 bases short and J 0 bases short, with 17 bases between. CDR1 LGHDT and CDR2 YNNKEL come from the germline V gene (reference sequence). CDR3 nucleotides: TGTGCCAGCAGCCAAACCCGGGGCGGGCATCTAGCCAAAAACATTCAGTACTTC. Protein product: CASSQTRGGHLAKNIQYF.

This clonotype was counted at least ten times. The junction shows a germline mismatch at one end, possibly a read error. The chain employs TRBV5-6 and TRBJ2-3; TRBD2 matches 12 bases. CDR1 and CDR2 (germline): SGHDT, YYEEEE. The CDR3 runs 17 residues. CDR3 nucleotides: TGTGCCAGCAGATTGGCTCGGACTAGCGGGGTAGTGGATACGCAGTATTTT. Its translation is CASRLARTSGVVDTQYF.

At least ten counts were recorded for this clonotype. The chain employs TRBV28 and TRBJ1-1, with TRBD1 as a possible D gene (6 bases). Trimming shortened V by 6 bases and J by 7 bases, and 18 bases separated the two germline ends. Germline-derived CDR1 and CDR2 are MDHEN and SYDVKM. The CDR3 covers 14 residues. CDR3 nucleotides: TGTGCCAGCAGCCTACGTCCCCGGGACATTGAAGCTTTCTTT. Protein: CASSLRPRDIEAFF.

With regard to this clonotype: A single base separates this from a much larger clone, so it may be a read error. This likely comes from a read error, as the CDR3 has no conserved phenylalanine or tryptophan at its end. CDR3 in amino acids: CASSVSTDTQYS. Written as DNA, the CDR3 is TGTGCCAGCAGTGTAAGCACAGATACGCAGTATTCT. V and J are TRBV2 and TRBJ2-3; D unclear. The CDR3 is 12 residues long. V was clipped by 4 bases and J by 0 bases, with 2 bases between them. The germline V gene has CDR1 SNHLY and CDR2 FYNNEI.

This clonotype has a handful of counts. The DNA for the CDR3 is TGCAGTGCTAGAGTATTTGCGGTGCCCTCCTACGAGCAGTACTTC. This translates into CSARVFAVPSYEQYF. The chain has TRBV20-1 and TRBJ2-7, with D unresolved. The germline V and J ends were trimmed by 1 base and 0 bases, with 13 bases remaining between them. Germline assignment: CDR1 DFQATT and CDR2 SNEGSKA (reference sequence). CDR3 size: 15 residues.

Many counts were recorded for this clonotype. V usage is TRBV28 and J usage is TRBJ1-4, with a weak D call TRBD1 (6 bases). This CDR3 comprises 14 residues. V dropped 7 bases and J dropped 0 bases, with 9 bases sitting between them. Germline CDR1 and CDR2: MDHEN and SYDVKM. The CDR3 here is CASTQGPTNEKLFF. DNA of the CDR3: TGTGCCAGCACGCAGGGGCCAACTAATGAAAAACTGTTTTTT.

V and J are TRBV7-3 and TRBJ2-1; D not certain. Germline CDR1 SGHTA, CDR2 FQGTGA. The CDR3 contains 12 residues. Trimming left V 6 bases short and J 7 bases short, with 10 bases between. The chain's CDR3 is CASRWVGNEQFF. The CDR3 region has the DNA TGTGCCAGCAGGTGGGTGGGGAATGAGCAGTTCTTC.

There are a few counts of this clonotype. CDR3 in DNA: TGCAGTGCTAGATTGGGGCAGGGTTTGTCACCCCTCCACTTT. Translated: CSARLGQGLSPLHF. The chain joins TRBV20-1 to TRBJ1-6, with D tentatively TRBD1 (5 bases). CDR3 length equals 14 residues. The V gene's germline CDR1 is DFQATT and CDR2 SNEGSKA (reference sequence). Deletions cut 2 bases from V and 10 bases from J, with 15 bases between.

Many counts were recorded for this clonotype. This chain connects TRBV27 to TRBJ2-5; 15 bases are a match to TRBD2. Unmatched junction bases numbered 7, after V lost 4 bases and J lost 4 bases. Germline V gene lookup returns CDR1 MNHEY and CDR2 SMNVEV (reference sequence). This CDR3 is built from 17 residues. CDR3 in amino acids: CASSYRTSGGARETQYF. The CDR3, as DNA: TGTGCCAGCAGTTATCGGACTAGCGGGGGGGCGAGAGAGACCCAGTACTTC.

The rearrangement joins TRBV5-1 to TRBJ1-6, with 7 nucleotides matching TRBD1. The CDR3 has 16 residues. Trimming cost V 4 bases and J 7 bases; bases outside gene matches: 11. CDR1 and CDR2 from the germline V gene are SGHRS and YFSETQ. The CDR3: CASSTTGQDQNSPLHF. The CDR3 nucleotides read TGCGCCAGCAGCACTACCGGACAGGACCAGAATTCACCCCTCCACTTT.

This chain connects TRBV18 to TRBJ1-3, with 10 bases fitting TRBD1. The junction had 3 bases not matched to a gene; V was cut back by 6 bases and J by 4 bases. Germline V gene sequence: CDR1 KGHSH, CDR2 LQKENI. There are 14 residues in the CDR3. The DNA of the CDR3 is TGTGCCAGCTCGCCGGGACAGGGGGGAAACACCATATATTTT. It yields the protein CASSPGQGGNTIYF.